These 20 T cell receptor beta chains originate from one sample sequenced in a study of OX40 agonist ivuxolimab in advanced cancers. The data were produced by immunoSEQ multiplex PCR, yet TCRdb's version contains in-frame clones alone and is incomplete. The repertoire holds more than 40,000 clones, with about nine tenths as singletons. The sequences come from CD4+ or CD8+ T cells sorted from blood, collected in a trial of the OX40 agonist ivuxolimab. The receptors come from an adult with an advanced solid tumor such as melanoma, head and neck, liver or kidney cancer.

The chain combines TRBV7-3 with TRBJ2-7; no definite D call. The CDR3 totals 14 residues. V was cut by 6 bases and J by 2 bases, with 14 bases left in between. The germline gives CDR1 SGHTA, CDR2 FQGTGA. This CDR3 is CASRKTGTTYEQYF. The CDR3 DNA sequence: TGTGCCAGCAGGAAGACTGGAACCACCTACGAGCAGTACTTC.

The chain uses TRBV7-2 and TRBJ1-5; TRBD1 matches 8 bases. The trim removed 5 bases at V and 1 base at J, leaving 4 bases unmatched. The CDR3 is 15 amino acids. Germline V lookup: CDR1 SGHTA, CDR2 FQGNSA. CDR3 amino acids: CASSAYRGSNQPQHF. The CDR3 nucleotides read TGTGCCAGCAGCGCCTACAGGGGGAGCAATCAGCCCCAGCATTTT.

The V call is TRBV2, the J call TRBJ2-1; 16 bases align to TRBD2. Germline V gene sequence: CDR1 SNHLY, CDR2 FYNNEI. V gave up 8 bases and J gave up 6 bases; unmatched junction bases: 7. The CDR3 totals 16 residues. The CDR3 loop is CASRPGLAGGGNEQFF. As DNA, the CDR3 is TGTGCCAGCCGGCCGGGACTAGCGGGAGGGGGCAATGAGCAGTTCTTC. Variable domain in full (rest from reference TRBV2 and TRBJ2-1): EPEVTQTPSHQVTQMGQEVILRCVPISNHLYFYWYRQILGQKVEFLVSFYNNEISEKSEIFDDQFSVERPDGSNFTLKIRSTKLEDSAMYFCASRPGLAGGGNEQFFGPGTRLTVL.

The rearrangement joins TRBV7-3 to TRBJ2-7, with D perhaps matching TRBD2 (5 bases). The V and J ends lost 5 bases and 4 bases respectively, with 12 bases between them. This CDR3 region has 13 residues. Germline V gives CDR1 SGHTA, CDR2 FQGTGA. CDR3 nucleotides: TGTGCCAGCAGCCGGGCCCCGGGGTACGAGCAGTACTTC. Translation gives CASSRAPGYEQYF.

V and J are TRBV11-3 and TRBJ2-3; D is unclear. The V and J ends lost 8 bases and 0 bases respectively, with 21 bases between them. The length of the CDR3 is 17 residues. In germline, CDR1 is SGHNT, CDR2 YENEEA. DNA of the CDR3: TGTGCCAGCCAAGCTTACCCTGACCAATCTAGCACAGATACGCAGTATTTT. Translated: CASQAYPDQSSTDTQYF.

The CDR3 loop reads CTSSQPDFSGSSYNEQFF. The CDR3 DNA sequence: TGCACCAGCAGCCAACCAGACTTTAGCGGGAGCTCCTACAATGAGCAGTTCTTC. This chain joins TRBV1 and TRBJ2-1; TRBD2 is taken as the D call from the table, unchecked against the DNA. TRBV1 corresponds to a pseudogene. The CDR3 sequence is 18 residues long.

J is TRBJ1-4 and V is TRBV28; D call uncertain. V was clipped by 3 bases and J by 4 bases, with 9 bases between them. The CDR3 length is 14 residues. The V gene's germline CDR1 is MDHEN and CDR2 SYDVKM. The CDR3 sequence is CASSLGRLNEKLFF. The CDR3 DNA is TGTGCCAGCAGTTTGGGGAGGCTTAATGAAAAACTGTTTTTT.

The sample holds a few counts of this clone. The CDR3 DNA sequence: TGTGCCAGTAGTCATGGTCTCAGCCCAACTAATGAAAAACTGTTTTTT. Its protein product is CASSHGLSPTNEKLFF. The chain joins TRBV19 to TRBJ1-4; D is unresolved. The CDR3 has 16 residues. Germline lookup yields CDR1 LNHDA and CDR2 SQIVND (reference sequence). Trimming removed 5 bases at V and 0 bases at J, with 13 bases between. The variable domain in full, with the rest retrieved from reference TRBV19 and TRBJ1-4, is DGGITQSPKYLFRKEGQNVTLSCEQNLNHDAMYWYRQDPGQGLRLIYYSQIVNDFQKGDIAEGYSVSREKKESFPLTVTSAQKNPTAFYLCASSHGLSPTNEKLFFGSGTQLSVL.

This chain uses TRBV28 with TRBJ2-3; possible D gene TRBD2, 6 bases. CDR1 and CDR2 (germline): MDHEN, SYDVKM. V was shortened by 6 bases and J by 1 base, with 11 bases between the two germline ends. The length of the CDR3 is 14 residues. CDR3 nucleotides: TGTGCCAGCAGCCGGGAGCATGGCACAGATACGCAGTATTTT. This encodes CASSREHGTDTQYF.

The chain uses TRBV7-3 and TRBJ2-1, with D possibly matching TRBD1 (6 bases). Germline V CDR1 and CDR2: SGHTA, FQGTGA. The V end lost 2 bases, the J end lost 5 bases, and 10 bases lay between the germline ends. The CDR3 has 14 amino acids. The CDR3 DNA is TGTGCCAGCAGCTTATTCGGACAGAACAATGAGCAGTTCTTC. This encodes CASSLFGQNNEQFF.

The chain uses TRBV27 and TRBJ2-5, with D maybe TRBD1 (6 bases). The CDR3 contains 13 residues. The germline CDR1 and CDR2 sequences are MNHEY and SMNVEV (reference sequence). Trimming shortened V by 6 bases and J by 7 bases, and 15 bases separated the two germline ends. The CDR3 spells CASSPDRIGTQYF. CDR3 nucleotide sequence: TGTGCCAGCAGCCCCGACAGGATCGGGACCCAGTACTTC.

J is TRBJ2-3 and V is TRBV29-1; D gene ambiguous. The CDR3 is made up of 12 amino acids. Germline loops: CDR1 SQVTM, CDR2 ANQGSEA. Trimming removed 2 bases at V and 2 bases at J, with 5 bases between. The CDR3 nucleotides are TGCAGCGTTGAAAGGGACACAGATACGCAGTATTTT. As protein: CSVERDTDTQYF.

The chain carries TRBV11-2 and TRBJ2-1; D unclear. Germline V gene data show CDR1 as SGHAT and CDR2 as FQNNGV. This CDR3 has 15 residues. Trimming stripped 3 bases from V and 2 bases from J, with 11 bases between. CDR3 amino acids: CASSFIAGTYNEQFF. CDR3 nucleotides: TGTGCCAGCAGCTTTATAGCAGGAACCTACAATGAGCAGTTCTTC.

V and J are TRBV30 and TRBJ2-1; perhaps TRBD1 as D (6 bases). Between the trimmed V and J ends, which lost 2 bases and 0 bases, there was a span of 8 bases. Germline-derived CDR1 and CDR2 are GTSNPN and SVGIG (reference sequence). The CDR3 runs to 14 residues. Here the CDR3 DNA reads TGTGCCTGGAGTCTCAGGGGCTCCTACAATGAGCAGTTCTTC. The encoded protein is CAWSLRGSYNEQFF.

This rearrangement joins TRBV27 to TRBJ2-1; weak D call: TRBD1 (6 bases). The V end was cut by 6 bases, the J end by 2 bases, with 14 bases between. Germline V gene sequence: CDR1 MNHEY, CDR2 SMNVEV (reference sequence). This CDR3 region has 15 residues. CDR3 protein: CASRIKGTPYNEQFF. The CDR3 bases are TGTGCCAGCAGAATCAAGGGGACACCCTACAATGAGCAGTTCTTC.

V and J are TRBV5-1 and TRBJ2-7; weak D call: TRBD1 (5 bases). The CDR3 runs 13 residues. V was cut by 4 bases and J by 7 bases, with 15 bases left in between. Germline lookup yields CDR1 SGHRS and CDR2 YFSETQ. CDR3 DNA: TGCGCCAGCAGCCCCCGCCAGGGAAAAGAGCAGTACTTC. It translates to CASSPRQGKEQYF.

The gene calls are TRBV7-8 and TRBJ2-2; no definite D call. The CDR3 has 14 amino acids. Germline V lookup: CDR1 SGHVS, CDR2 FQNEAQ. V lost 5 bases, J lost 5 bases, and 12 bases lay in between. CDR3 region: CASSAYAVTGELFF. The CDR3 DNA reads TGTGCCAGCAGCGCTTATGCGGTAACCGGGGAGCTGTTTTTT.

J is TRBJ2-5 and V is TRBV5-1; D is perhaps TRBD1 (6 bases). CDR1 and CDR2 from the germline V gene are SGHRS and YFSETQ. CDR3 length: 14 amino acids. Trimming left V 0 bases short and J 4 bases short, with 10 bases between. The CDR3 region has the DNA TGCGCCAGCAGCTTGGCTGGGGGCGGAGAGACCCAGTACTTC. Its protein product is CASSLAGGGETQYF.

The V and J genes are TRBV25-1 and TRBJ2-7; no reliable D call. The CDR3 runs to 13 residues. From germline, CDR1 is MGHDK and CDR2 SYGVNS. V was clipped by 8 bases and J by 3 bases, with 14 bases between them. CDR3 DNA sequence: TGTGCCAGCCTTAGCAGCTGGTACTACGAGCAGTACTTC. Protein sequence: CASLSSWYYEQYF.

The chain is built from TRBV4-2 and TRBJ2-1, with 7 positions matching TRBD1. Germline V lookup: CDR1 LGHNA, CDR2 YNFKEQ. V lost 4 bases, J lost 1 base, and 4 bases stayed unmatched. The CDR3 totals 15 residues. CDR3 sequence (DNA): TGTGCCAGCAGCCCCCAGGGGGAGTCCTACAATGAGCAGTTCTTC. Translating gives CASSPQGESYNEQFF.